This TCR beta chain came from a study of T cells after yellow fever vaccination. Whole-study context: Preparing low-cell-number fractions relied on SMART-Seq v4 Ultra Low Input.

General study points: Repertoires obtained by FACS sorting could include abundant clonotypes that entered as contaminants from the bulk population.

This clonotype was picked up a small number of times. What it recognizes is unknown. TCRdb used MiXCR to reprocess the 5' RACE reads, holding one entry per CDR3 protein. This sample has 450,000 to 600,000 distinct CDR3 sequences, with approximately 15% found just once. Trimming left V 5 bases short and J 6 bases short, with 12 bases between. CDR1 and CDR2 (germline): SGHTA, FQGNSA. The CDR3 is 13 residues long. This clonotype was sampled from a young man who received the YFV17D yellow fever vaccine. Sequencing was performed on PBMCs, taken on the day of the yellow fever booster vaccination. The chain combines TRBV7-2 with TRBJ2-3; possible D gene TRBD2, 5 bases. The CDR3, as DNA: TGTGCCAGCAGCCACGGACTGGGGGATACGCAGTATTTT. Protein product: CASSHGLGDTQYF.